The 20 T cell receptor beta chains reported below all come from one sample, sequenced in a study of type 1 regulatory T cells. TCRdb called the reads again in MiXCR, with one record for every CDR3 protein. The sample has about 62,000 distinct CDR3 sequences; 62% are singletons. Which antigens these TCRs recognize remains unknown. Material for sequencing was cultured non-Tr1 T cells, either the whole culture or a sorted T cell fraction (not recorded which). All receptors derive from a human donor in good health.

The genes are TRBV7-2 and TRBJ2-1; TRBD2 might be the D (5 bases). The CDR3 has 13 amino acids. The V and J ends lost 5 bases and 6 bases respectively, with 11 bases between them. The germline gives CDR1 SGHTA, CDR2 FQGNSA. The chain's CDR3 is CASSTDSPNEQFF. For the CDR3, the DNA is TGTGCCAGCAGCACGGACTCCCCCAATGAGCAGTTCTTC.

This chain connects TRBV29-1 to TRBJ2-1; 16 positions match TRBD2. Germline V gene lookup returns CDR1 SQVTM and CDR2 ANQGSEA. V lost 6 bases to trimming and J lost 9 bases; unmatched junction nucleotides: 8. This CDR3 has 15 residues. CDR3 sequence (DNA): TGCAGCGTGGGGGGACTAGCGGGAGGGCCCAGTGAGCAGTTCTTC. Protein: CSVGGLAGGPSEQFF.

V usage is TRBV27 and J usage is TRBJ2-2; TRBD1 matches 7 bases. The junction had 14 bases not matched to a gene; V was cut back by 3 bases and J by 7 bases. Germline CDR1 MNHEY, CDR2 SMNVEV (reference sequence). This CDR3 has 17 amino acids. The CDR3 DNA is TGTGCCAGCAGTTTGTTGGGCGCACAGGGGATGGGCGGGGAGCTGTTTTTT. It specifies CASSLLGAQGMGGELFF.

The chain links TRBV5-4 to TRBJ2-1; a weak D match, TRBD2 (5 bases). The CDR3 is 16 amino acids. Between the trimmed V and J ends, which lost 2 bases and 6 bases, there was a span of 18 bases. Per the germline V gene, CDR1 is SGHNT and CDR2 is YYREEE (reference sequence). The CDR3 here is CASSLNLLRSGNEQFF. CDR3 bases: TGTGCCAGCAGCTTAAACCTACTTAGGAGCGGCAATGAGCAGTTCTTC.

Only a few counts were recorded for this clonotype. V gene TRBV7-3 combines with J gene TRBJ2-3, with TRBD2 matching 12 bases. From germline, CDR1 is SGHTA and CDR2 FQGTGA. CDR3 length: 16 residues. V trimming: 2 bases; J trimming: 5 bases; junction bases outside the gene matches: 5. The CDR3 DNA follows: TGTGCCAGCAGCTTACTAGCGGGAGGGCCGGTAGATACGCAGTATTTT. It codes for CASSLLAGGPVDTQYF.

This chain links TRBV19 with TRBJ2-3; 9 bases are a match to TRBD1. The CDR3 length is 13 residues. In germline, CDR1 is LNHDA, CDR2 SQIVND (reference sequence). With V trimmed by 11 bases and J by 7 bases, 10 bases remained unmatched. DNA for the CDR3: TGTGCCGGTAAGGACAGGGGACAAAATACGCAGTATTTT. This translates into CAGKDRGQNTQYF.

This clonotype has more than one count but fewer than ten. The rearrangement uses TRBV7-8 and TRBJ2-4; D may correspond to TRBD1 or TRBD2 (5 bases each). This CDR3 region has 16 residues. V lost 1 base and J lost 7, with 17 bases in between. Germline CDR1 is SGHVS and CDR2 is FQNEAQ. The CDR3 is CASSLVAGTLGNIQYF. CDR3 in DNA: TGTGCCAGCAGCTTAGTTGCAGGGACGTTGGGGAACATTCAGTACTTC. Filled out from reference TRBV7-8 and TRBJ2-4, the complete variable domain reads GAGVSQSPRYKVAKRGQDVALRCDPISGHVSLFWYQQALGQGPEFLTYFQNEAQLDKSGLPSDRFFAERPEGSVSTLKIQRTQQEDSAVYLCASSLVAGTLGNIQYFGAGTRLSVL.

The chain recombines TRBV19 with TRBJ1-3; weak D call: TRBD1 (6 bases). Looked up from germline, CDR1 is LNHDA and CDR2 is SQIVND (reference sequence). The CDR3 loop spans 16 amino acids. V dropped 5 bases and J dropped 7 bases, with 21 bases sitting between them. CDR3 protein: CASSANPGTLPNTIYF. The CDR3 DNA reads TGTGCCAGTAGTGCGAATCCCGGGACATTACCGAACACCATATATTTT.

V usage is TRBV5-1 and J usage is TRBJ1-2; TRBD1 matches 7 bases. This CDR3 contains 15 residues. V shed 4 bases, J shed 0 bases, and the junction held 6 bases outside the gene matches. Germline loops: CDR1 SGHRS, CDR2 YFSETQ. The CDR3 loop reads CASSLTGDSNYGYTF. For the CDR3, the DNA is TGCGCCAGCAGCCTCACAGGGGACTCTAACTATGGCTACACCTTC.

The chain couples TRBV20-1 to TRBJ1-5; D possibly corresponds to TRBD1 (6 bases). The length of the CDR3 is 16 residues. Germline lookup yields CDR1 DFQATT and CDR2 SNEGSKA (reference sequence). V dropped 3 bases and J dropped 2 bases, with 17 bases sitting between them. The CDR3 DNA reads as TGCAGTGCTAGTAGGAGGGGGGCTGGCGGCAATCAGCCCCAGCATTTT. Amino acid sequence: CSASRRGAGGNQPQHF.

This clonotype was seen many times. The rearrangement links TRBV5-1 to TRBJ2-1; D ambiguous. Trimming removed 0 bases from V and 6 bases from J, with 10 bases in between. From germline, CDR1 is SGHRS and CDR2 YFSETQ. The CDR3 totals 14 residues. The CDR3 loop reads CASSLAFQVNEQFF. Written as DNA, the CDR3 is TGCGCCAGCAGCTTGGCGTTTCAGGTCAATGAGCAGTTCTTC. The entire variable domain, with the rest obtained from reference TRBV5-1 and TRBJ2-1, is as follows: KAGVTQTPRYLIKTRGQQVTLSCSPISGHRSVSWYQQTPGQGLQFLFEYFSETQRNKGNFPGRFSGRQFSNSRSEMNVSTLELGDSALYLCASSLAFQVNEQFFGPGTRLTVL.

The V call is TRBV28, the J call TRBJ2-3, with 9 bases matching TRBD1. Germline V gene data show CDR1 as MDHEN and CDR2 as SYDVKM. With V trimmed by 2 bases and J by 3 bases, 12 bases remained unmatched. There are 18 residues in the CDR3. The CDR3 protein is CASSLETGGLGKTDTQYF. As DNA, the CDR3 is TGTGCCAGCAGTTTAGAAACAGGGGGCCTGGGGAAGACAGATACGCAGTATTTT.

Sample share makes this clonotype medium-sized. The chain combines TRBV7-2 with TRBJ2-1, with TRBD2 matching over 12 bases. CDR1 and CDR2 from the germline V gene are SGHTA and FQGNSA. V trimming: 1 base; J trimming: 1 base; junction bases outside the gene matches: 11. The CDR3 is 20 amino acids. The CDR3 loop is CASSLGGLAGGIRSYNEQFF. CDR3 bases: TGTGCCAGCAGCTTAGGTGGTCTAGCGGGAGGGATCAGATCCTACAATGAGCAGTTCTTC.

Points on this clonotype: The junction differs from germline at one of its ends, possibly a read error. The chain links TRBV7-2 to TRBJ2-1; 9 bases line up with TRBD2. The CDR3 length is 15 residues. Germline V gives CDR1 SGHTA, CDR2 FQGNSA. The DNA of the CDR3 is TGTGCCAACAGCTTAAGTGCGGGAGGGCGGAATGAGCAGTTCTTC. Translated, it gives CANSLSAGGRNEQFF.

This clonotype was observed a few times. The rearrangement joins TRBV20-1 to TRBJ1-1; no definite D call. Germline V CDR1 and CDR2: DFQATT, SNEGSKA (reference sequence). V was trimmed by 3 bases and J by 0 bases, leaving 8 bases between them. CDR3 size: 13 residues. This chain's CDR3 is CSASRDLNTEAFF. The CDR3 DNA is TGCAGTGCTAGTAGGGATCTGAACACTGAAGCTTTCTTT.

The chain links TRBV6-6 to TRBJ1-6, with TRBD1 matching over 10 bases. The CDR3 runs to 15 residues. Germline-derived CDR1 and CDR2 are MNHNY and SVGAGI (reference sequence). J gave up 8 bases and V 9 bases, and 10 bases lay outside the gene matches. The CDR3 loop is CARPGNGQGDSPLHF. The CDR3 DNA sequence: TGTGCCAGACCGGGAAATGGACAGGGGGATTCACCCCTCCACTTT.

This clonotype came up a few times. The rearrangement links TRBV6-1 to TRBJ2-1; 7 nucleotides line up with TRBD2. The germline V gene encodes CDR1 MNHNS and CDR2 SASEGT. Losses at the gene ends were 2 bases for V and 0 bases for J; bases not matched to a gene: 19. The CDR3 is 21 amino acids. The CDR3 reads CASSESLILGGIGGSYNEQFF. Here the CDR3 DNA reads TGTGCCAGCAGTGAATCCCTGATCCTGGGGGGGATTGGTGGCTCCTACAATGAGCAGTTCTTC.

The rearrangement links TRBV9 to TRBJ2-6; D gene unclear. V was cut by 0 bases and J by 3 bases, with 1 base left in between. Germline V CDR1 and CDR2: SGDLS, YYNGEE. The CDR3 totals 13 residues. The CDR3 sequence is CASSVVGANVLTF. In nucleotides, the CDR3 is TGTGCCAGCAGCGTAGTTGGGGCCAACGTCCTGACTTTC.

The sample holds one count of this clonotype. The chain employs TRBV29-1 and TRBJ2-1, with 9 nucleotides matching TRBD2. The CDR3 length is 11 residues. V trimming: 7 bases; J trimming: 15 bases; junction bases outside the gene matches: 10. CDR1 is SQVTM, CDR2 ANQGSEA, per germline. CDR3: CSGELAGAGFF. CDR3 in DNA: TGCAGCGGGGAATTAGCGGGAGCGGGGTTCTTC.

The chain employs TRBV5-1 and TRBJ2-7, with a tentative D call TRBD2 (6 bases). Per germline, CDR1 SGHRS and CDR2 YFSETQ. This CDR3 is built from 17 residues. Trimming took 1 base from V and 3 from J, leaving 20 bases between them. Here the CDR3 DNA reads TGCGCCAGCAGCTTGCTTTCGCGGAGGGCCAATTTCTACGAGCAGTACTTC. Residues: CASSLLSRRANFYEQYF. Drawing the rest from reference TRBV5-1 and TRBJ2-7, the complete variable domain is KAGVTQTPRYLIKTRGQQVTLSCSPISGHRSVSWYQQTPGQGLQFLFEYFSETQRNKGNFPGRFSGRQFSNSRSEMNVSTLELGDSALYLCASSLLSRRANFYEQYFGPGTRLTVT.